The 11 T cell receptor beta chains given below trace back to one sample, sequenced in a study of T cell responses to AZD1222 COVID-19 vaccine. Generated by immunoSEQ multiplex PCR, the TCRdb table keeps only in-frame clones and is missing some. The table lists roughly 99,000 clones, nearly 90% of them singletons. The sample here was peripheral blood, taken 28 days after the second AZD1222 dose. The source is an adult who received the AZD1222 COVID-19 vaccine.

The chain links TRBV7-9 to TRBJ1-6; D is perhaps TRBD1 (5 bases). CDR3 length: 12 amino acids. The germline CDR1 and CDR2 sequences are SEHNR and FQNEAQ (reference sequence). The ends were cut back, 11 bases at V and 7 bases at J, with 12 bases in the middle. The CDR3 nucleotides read TGTGCCGCCGGGGCGGTAAATTCACCCCTCCACTTT. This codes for CAAGAVNSPLHF.

The CDR3 coding sequence is TGTGCCAGCAATACCCTCGGGGGGGCGCAGGGCTACACCTTC. It encodes CASNTLGGAQGYTF. This chain uses TRBV28 with TRBJ1-2; perhaps TRBD1 as D (6 bases). This CDR3 is built from 14 residues. Trimming took off 7 bases at V and 8 bases at J, with 20 bases between the two ends. CDR1 MDHEN and CDR2 SYDVKM come from the germline V gene.

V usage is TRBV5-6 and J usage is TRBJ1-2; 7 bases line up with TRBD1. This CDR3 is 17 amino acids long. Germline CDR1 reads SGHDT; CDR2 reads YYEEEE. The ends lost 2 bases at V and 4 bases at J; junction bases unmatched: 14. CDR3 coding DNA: TGTGCCAGCAGCTTAGGGTACCGGGACCCAGGGGGCTATGGCTACACCTTC. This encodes CASSLGYRDPGGYGYTF. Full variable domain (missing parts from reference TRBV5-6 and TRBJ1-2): DAGVTQSPTHLIKTRGQQVTLRCSPKSGHDTVSWYQQALGQGPQFIFQYYEEEERQRGNFPDRFSGHQFPNYSSELNVNALLLGDSALYLCASSLGYRDPGGYGYTFGSGTRLTVV.

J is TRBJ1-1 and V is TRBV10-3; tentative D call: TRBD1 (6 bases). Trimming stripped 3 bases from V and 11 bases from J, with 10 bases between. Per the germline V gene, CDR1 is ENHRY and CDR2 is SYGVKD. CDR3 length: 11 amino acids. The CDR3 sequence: CAISDGGAAFF. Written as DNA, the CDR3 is TGTGCCATCAGTGATGGGGGGGCGGCTTTCTTT.

In nucleotides, the CDR3 is TGTGCCAGCAGCCAAGTTGAGGGACAGCAAGAGACCCAGTACTTC. Its translation: CASSQVEGQQETQYF. V gene TRBV4-2 combines with J gene TRBJ2-5; the match to TRBD1 covers 7 bases. This CDR3 has 15 amino acids. Germline CDR1 and CDR2: LGHNA and YNFKEQ. V was pared by 1 base and J by 2 bases, with 4 bases of the junction left unmatched.

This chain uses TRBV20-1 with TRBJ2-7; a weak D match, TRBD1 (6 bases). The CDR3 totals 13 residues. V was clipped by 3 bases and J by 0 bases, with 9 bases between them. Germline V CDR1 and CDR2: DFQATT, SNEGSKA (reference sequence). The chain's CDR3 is CSASGTSSYEQYF. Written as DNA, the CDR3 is TGCAGTGCTAGTGGGACAAGCTCCTACGAGCAGTACTTC.

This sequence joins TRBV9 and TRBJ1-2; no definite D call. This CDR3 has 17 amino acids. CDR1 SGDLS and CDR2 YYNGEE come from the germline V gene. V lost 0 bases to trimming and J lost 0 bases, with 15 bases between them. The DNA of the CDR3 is TGTGCCAGCAGCGTAGCCCCGACCACTTTAGCTAACTATGGCTACACCTTC. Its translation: CASSVAPTTLANYGYTF.

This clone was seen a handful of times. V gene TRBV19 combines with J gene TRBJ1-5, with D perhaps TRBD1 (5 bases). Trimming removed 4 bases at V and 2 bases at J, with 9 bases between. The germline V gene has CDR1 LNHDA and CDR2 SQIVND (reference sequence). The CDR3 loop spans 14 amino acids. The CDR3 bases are TGTGCCAGTAGTAGACAGTGGCGCAATCAGCCCCAGCATTTT. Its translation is CASSRQWRNQPQHF.

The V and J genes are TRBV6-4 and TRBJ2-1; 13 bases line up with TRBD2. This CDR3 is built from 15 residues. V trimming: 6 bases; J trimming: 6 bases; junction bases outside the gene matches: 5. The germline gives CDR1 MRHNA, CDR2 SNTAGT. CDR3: CASRELAGGLNEQFF. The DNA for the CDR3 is TGTGCCAGCAGAGAACTAGCGGGGGGGCTCAATGAGCAGTTCTTC.

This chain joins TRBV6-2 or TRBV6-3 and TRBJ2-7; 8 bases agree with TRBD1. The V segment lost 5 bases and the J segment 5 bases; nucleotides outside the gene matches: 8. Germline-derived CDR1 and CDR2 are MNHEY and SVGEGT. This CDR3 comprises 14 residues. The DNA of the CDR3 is TGTGCCAGCAGTACAGGGGGTGAGGCGGACGAGCAGTACTTC. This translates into CASSTGGEADEQYF.

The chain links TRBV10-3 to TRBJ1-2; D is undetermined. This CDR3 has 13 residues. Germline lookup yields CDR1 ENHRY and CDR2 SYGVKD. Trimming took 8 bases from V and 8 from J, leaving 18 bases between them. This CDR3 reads CAIGSLLGEGYTF. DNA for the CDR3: TGTGCCATCGGCTCTCTCCTGGGTGAAGGCTACACCTTC.